This T cell receptor (beta chain) came from a study of cytomegalovirus exposure and HLA in healthy donors. Study conclusions and caveats: Subsequent analysis revealed that first-cohort TCR clusters tended to co-occur in the approximately 120 validation repertoires. The authors enumerated over 150 TCR beta chains as linked to cytomegalovirus.

This clone has a single count. Its matching antigen is unknown. The junction and the germline gene differ at one end; a read error may be behind it. Donors were drawn from the approximately 130-subject validation cohort, separate from the roughly 700-subject first cohort. Libraries were prepared by immunoSEQ multiplex PCR; TCRdb keeps only in-frame clonotypes and omits some of them. Here the sample spans fewer than 60,000 clones, 90% to 95% being singletons. The CDR3 runs 16 residues. From germline, CDR1 is SSHAT and CDR2 FNYEAQ (reference sequence). What was sequenced was PBMCs. The TCR was taken from a young woman in good health and CMV-seropositive. The chain combines TRBV7-7 with TRBJ2-7, with 7 bases aligning to TRBD1. The CDR3 DNA is TGTGCTAGCAGCTTAGAAGTAGGGGGCTCCTCCTACGAGCAGTACTTC. Protein sequence: CASSLEVGGSSYEQYF.